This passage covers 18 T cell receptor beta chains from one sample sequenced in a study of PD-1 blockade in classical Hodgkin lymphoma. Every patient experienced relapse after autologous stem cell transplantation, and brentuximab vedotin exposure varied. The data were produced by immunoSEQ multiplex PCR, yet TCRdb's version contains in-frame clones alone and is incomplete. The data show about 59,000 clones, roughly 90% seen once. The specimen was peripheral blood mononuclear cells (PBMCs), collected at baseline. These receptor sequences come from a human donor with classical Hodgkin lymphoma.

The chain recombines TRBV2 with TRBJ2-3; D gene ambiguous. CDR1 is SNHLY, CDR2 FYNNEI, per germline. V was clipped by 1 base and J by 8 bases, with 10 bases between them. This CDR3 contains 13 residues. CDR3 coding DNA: TGTGCCAGCAGTGAAGGTGTCTTAGGTACGCAGTATTTT. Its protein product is CASSEGVLGTQYF.

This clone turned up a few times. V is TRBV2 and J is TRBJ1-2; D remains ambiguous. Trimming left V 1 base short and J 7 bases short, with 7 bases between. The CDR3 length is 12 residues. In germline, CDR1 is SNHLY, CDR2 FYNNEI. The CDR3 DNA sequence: TGTGCCAGCAGTGAAGGGAGAACTGGCTACACCTTC. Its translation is CASSEGRTGYTF.

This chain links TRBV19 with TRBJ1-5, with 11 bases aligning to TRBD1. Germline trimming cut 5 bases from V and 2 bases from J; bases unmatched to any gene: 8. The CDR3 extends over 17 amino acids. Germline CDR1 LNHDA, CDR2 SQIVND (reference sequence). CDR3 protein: CASSWDRGVDGNQPQHF. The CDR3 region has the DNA TGTGCCAGTAGTTGGGACAGGGGGGTAGATGGCAATCAGCCCCAGCATTTT.

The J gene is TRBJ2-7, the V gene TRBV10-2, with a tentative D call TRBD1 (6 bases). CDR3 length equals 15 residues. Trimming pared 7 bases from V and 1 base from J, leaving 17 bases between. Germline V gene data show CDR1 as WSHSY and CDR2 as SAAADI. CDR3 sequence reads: CASNREGELSYEQYF. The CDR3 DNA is TGCGCCAGCAACCGAGAGGGGGAACTTTCCTACGAGCAGTACTTC.

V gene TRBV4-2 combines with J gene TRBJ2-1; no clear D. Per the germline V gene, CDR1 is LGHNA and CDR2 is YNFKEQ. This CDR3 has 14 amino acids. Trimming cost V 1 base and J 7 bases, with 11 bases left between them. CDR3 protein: CASSQVGKGNEQFF. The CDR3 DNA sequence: TGTGCCAGCAGCCAAGTTGGGAAAGGGAATGAGCAGTTCTTC.

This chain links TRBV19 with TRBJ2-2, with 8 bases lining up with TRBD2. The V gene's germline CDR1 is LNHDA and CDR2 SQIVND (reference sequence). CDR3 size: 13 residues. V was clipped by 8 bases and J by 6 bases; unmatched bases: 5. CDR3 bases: TGTGCCAGTGGAACTAGCGGCCCCGGGGAGCTGTTTTTT. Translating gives CASGTSGPGELFF.

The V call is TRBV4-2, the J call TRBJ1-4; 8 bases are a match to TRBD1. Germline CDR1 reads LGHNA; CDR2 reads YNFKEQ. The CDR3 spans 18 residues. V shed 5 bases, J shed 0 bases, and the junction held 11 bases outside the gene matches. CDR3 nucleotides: TGTGCCAGCAGCTCCGGACAGGGCGGCTTTTCAACTAATGAAAAACTGTTTTTT. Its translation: CASSSGQGGFSTNEKLFF.

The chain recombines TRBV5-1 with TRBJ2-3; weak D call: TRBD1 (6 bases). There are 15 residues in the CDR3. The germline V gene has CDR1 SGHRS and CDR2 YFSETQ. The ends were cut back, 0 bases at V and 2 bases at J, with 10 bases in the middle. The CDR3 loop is CASSLGGLDTDTQYF. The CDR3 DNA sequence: TGCGCCAGCAGCTTGGGGGGGCTTGACACAGATACGCAGTATTTT.

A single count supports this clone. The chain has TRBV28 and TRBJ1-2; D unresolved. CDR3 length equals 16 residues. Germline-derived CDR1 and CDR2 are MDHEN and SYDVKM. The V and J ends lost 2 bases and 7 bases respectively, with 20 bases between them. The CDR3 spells CASSLEGNVGMVGYTF. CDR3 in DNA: TGTGCCAGCAGTTTAGAGGGTAATGTGGGTATGGTTGGCTACACCTTC.

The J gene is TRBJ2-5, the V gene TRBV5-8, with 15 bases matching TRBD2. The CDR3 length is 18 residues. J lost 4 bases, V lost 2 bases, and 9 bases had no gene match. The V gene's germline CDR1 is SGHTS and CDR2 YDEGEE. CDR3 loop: CASSFSGLAGGPGETQYF. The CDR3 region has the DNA TGTGCCAGCAGCTTTTCAGGACTAGCGGGAGGGCCGGGAGAGACCCAGTACTTC.

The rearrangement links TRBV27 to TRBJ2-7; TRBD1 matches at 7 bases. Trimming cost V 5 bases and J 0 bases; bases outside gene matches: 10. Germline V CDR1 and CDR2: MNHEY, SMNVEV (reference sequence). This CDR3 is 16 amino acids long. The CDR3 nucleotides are TGTGCCAGCAGTGCCCGACAGGGTCGGATCTCCTACGAGCAGTACTTC. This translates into CASSARQGRISYEQYF.

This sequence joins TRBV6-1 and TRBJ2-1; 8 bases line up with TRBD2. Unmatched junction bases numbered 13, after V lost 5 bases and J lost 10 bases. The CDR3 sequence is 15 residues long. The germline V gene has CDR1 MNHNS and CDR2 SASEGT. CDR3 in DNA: TGTGCCAGCAGTTCCAGCGGGAGTCAATCAGGGGAGCAGTTCTTC. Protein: CASSSSGSQSGEQFF.

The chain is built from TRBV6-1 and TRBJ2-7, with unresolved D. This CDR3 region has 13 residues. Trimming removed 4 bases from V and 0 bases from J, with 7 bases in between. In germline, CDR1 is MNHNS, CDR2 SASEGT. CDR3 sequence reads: CASSAQSSYEQYF. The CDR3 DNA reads TGTGCCAGCAGTGCTCAGTCCTCCTACGAGCAGTACTTC.

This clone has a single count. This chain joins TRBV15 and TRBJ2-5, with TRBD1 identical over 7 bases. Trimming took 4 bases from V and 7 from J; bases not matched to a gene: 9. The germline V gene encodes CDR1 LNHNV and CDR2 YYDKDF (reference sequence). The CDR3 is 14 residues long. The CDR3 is CATSTDRAGGTQYF. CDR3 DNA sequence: TGTGCCACCAGCACCGACAGGGCTGGCGGGACCCAGTACTTC.

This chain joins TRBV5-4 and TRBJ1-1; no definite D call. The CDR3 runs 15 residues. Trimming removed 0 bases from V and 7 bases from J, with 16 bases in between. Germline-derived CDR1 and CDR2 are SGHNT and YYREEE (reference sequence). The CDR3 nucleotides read TGTGCCAGCAGCTTGGATCCGGGCGGATATGGTGAAGCTTTCTTT. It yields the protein CASSLDPGGYGEAFF.

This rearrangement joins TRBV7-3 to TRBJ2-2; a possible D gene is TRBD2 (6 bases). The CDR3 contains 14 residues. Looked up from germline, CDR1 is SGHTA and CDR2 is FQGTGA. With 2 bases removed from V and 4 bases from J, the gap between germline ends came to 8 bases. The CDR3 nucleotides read TGTGCCAGCAGCTTAGGCGGGATCACCGGGGAGCTGTTTTTT. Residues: CASSLGGITGELFF.

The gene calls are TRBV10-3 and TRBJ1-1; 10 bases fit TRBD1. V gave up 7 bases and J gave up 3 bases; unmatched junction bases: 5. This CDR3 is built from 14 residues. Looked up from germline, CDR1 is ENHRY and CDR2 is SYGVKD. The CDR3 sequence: CAITLDRGDTEAFF. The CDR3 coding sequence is TGTGCCATCACCTTGGACAGGGGGGACACTGAAGCTTTCTTT.

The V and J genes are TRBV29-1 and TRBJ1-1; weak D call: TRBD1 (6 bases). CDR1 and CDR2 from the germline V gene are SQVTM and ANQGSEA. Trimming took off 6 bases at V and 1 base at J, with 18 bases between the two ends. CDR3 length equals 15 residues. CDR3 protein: CSVSPRTARNTEAFF. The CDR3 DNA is TGCAGCGTCTCTCCAAGGACAGCACGGAACACTGAAGCTTTCTTT.